The 18 T cell receptor beta chains below come from one sample, sequenced in a study of shared clonotypes between healthy human individuals. TCRdb keeps only in-frame clones here, not all; method: immunoSEQ multiplex PCR. This table has 1.6 million or so clones, just under 99% appearing once. Source material: naive CD4+ T cells sorted from blood. Subset in this sample: CD45RA+ positively selected. Every receptor here comes from a young man in good health.

DNA for the CDR3: TGCGCCAGCGCGTCGACTAGCGGGAGTCCCGGGGAGCTGTTTTTT. Amino acids: CASASTSGSPGELFF. This chain connects TRBV5-1 to TRBJ2-2; TRBD2 matches at 12 bases. The V segment lost 7 bases and the J segment 6 bases; nucleotides outside the gene matches: 7. CDR3 length: 15 residues. CDR1 SGHRS and CDR2 YFSETQ come from the germline V gene.

The chain uses TRBV25-1 and TRBJ2-5; TRBD1 is a possible D gene (5 bases). V dropped 7 bases and J dropped 5 bases, with 8 bases sitting between them. The V gene's germline CDR1 is MGHDK and CDR2 SYGVNS. The CDR3 length is 11 residues. The CDR3 protein is CASTSGETQYF. CDR3 DNA: TGTGCCAGCACCTCAGGGGAGACCCAGTACTTC.

The chain links TRBV29-1 to TRBJ2-1; D possibly corresponds to TRBD1 (6 bases). The CDR3 runs 13 residues. Germline values: CDR1 SQVTM, CDR2 ANQGSEA. The CDR3: CTTFDATGPSQFF. The CDR3 region has the DNA TGCACCACGTTTGATGCGACAGGTCCTTCTCAGTTCTTC.

V is TRBV7-9 and J is TRBJ2-3, with D unclear. Trimming pared 2 bases from V and 10 bases from J, leaving 10 bases between. Per the germline V gene, CDR1 is SEHNR and CDR2 is FQNEAQ (reference sequence). The CDR3 runs 12 residues. The CDR3 here is CASSLNGFAQYF. For the CDR3, the DNA is TGTGCCAGCAGCTTAAATGGATTCGCGCAGTATTTT.

As concerns this clone: Other DNA sequences from this sample encode an identical CDR3 as well. V usage is TRBV5-1 and J usage is TRBJ2-2; TRBD2 aligns across 7 bases. This CDR3 contains 15 residues. Germline V CDR1 and CDR2: SGHRS, YFSETQ. Trimming cost V 4 bases and J 2 bases; bases outside gene matches: 5. The CDR3 nucleotides are TGCGCCAGCAGCGTATTAGCGGGCAACACCGGGGAGCTGTTTTTT. It specifies CASSVLAGNTGELFF.

The chain recombines TRBV6-6 with TRBJ2-1; TRBD2 agrees at 11 bases. CDR1 and CDR2 from the germline V gene are MNHNY and SVGAGI (reference sequence). The CDR3 is 14 amino acids. V dropped 8 bases and J dropped 9; count of bases not matched to a gene: 9. The CDR3 reads CASGTSGVGGEQFF. CDR3 DNA: TGTGCCAGCGGGACTAGCGGAGTGGGTGGTGAGCAGTTCTTC.

This clone was seen a single time. The J gene is TRBJ2-1, the V gene TRBV30; TRBD2 might be the D (5 bases). The CDR3 sequence is 12 residues long. Looked up from germline, CDR1 is GTSNPN and CDR2 is SVGIG (reference sequence). Deletions cut 4 bases from V and 9 bases from J, with 13 bases between. The CDR3 sequence is CAWKEGGVEQFF. CDR3 DNA sequence: TGTGCCTGGAAAGAGGGTGGGGTTGAGCAGTTCTTC. The whole variable domain, filled in from reference TRBV30 and TRBJ2-1, reads SQTIHQWPATLVQPVGSPLSLECTVEGTSNPNLYWYRQAAGRGLQLLFYSVGIGQISSEVPQNLSASRPQDRQFILSSKKLLLSDSGFYLCAWKEGGVEQFFGPGTRLTVL.

The CDR3 spells CASSIARNTGELFF. The DNA for the CDR3 is TGTGCCAGTAGTATAGCTCGGAACACCGGGGAGCTGTTTTTT. The chain has TRBV19 and TRBJ2-2, with no clear D. Germline CDR1 is LNHDA and CDR2 is SQIVND (reference sequence). The CDR3 extends over 14 amino acids. Trimming removed 1 base from V and 1 base from J, with 4 bases in between.

The chain employs TRBV5-1 and TRBJ2-1; the D gene is possibly TRBD2 (6 bases). The CDR3 length is 14 residues. V lost 2 bases to trimming and J lost 7 bases, with 13 bases between them. CDR1 and CDR2 (germline): SGHRS, YFSETQ. CDR3 in amino acids: CASSFSGPRNEQFF. The CDR3 DNA reads TGCGCCAGCAGCTTTAGCGGACCCCGAAATGAGCAGTTCTTC. The whole variable domain, filled in from reference TRBV5-1 and TRBJ2-1, reads KAGVTQTPRYLIKTRGQQVTLSCSPISGHRSVSWYQQTPGQGLQFLFEYFSETQRNKGNFPGRFSGRQFSNSRSEMNVSTLELGDSALYLCASSFSGPRNEQFFGPGTRLTVL.

The V call is TRBV5-1, the J call TRBJ2-3; D is perhaps TRBD2 (6 bases). V was pared by 7 bases and J by 2 bases, with 14 bases between. This CDR3 is built from 14 residues. Germline-derived CDR1 and CDR2 are SGHRS and YFSETQ. For the CDR3, the DNA is TGCGCCAGCCTACGGGACTTGCTCACAGATACGCAGTATTTT. It codes for CASLRDLLTDTQYF. Supplemented by reference TRBV5-1 and TRBJ2-3, the full variable domain reads KAGVTQTPRYLIKTRGQQVTLSCSPISGHRSVSWYQQTPGQGLQFLFEYFSETQRNKGNFPGRFSGRQFSNSRSEMNVSTLELGDSALYLCASLRDLLTDTQYFGPGTRLTVL.

The V and J genes are TRBV9 and TRBJ2-3, with 10 bases aligning to TRBD1. In germline, CDR1 is SGDLS, CDR2 YYNGEE. Germline trimming cut 3 bases from V and 1 base from J; bases unmatched to any gene: 5. The CDR3 is 16 residues long. DNA of the CDR3: TGTGCCAGCAGCGAGCGACAGGGGGCAGGCACAGATACGCAGTATTTT. This translates into CASSERQGAGTDTQYF.

This clone occurred once. V usage is TRBV2 and J usage is TRBJ1-4; no clear D gene. V was pared by 6 bases and J by 8 bases, with 16 bases between. The CDR3 totals 14 residues. Per germline, CDR1 SNHLY and CDR2 FYNNEI. The CDR3 DNA sequence: TGTGCCAGCAGCGCCCGGGGTCTCGGCGAAAAACTGTTTTTT. It yields the protein CASSARGLGEKLFF.

V is TRBV2 and J is TRBJ1-2; perhaps TRBD1 as D (5 bases). CDR1 SNHLY and CDR2 FYNNEI come from the germline V gene. The V gene lost 3 bases and the J gene lost 4 bases, with 9 bases spanning the gap. The CDR3 has 13 amino acids. The CDR3 region has the DNA TGTGCCAGCAGTGAGGGGGTCAGCTATGGCTACACCTTC. This sequence encodes CASSEGVSYGYTF.

This clone was picked up one time. The rearrangement uses TRBV7-6 and TRBJ2-4, with TRBD2 matching over 14 bases. Germline V gene lookup returns CDR1 SGHVS and CDR2 FNYEAQ. The V and J ends lost 5 bases and 7 bases, in that order; junction bases with no gene match: 4. CDR3 size: 15 residues. Here the CDR3 DNA reads TGTGCCAGCAGCAAAAGGACTAGCGGGAGGAACATTCAGTACTTC. As protein: CASSKRTSGRNIQYF.

Comments on this clone: The sample holds other DNA sequences that translate to the same CDR3. The chain joins TRBV5-1 to TRBJ1-4, with D unclear. The length of the CDR3 is 14 residues. V lost 1 base, J lost 4 bases, and 8 bases lay in between. Germline lookup yields CDR1 SGHRS and CDR2 YFSETQ. CDR3 sequence (DNA): TGCGCCAGCAGCTTGAGCGGATTTAATGAAAAACTGTTTTTT. Amino acid sequence: CASSLSGFNEKLFF. The variable domain in full, completed from reference TRBV5-1 and TRBJ1-4, reads KAGVTQTPRYLIKTRGQQVTLSCSPISGHRSVSWYQQTPGQGLQFLFEYFSETQRNKGNFPGRFSGRQFSNSRSEMNVSTLELGDSALYLCASSLSGFNEKLFFGSGTQLSVL.

The chain recombines TRBV5-1 with TRBJ2-7, with 10 bases aligning to TRBD2. Looked up from germline, CDR1 is SGHRS and CDR2 is YFSETQ. The CDR3 loop spans 19 amino acids. V dropped 1 base and J dropped 0; count of bases not matched to a gene: 13. CDR3 loop: CASSLRASGSWNLSYEQYF. The CDR3 DNA is TGCGCCAGCAGCTTGAGGGCTAGCGGGAGTTGGAACCTCTCCTACGAGCAGTACTTC.

The CDR3 region is CASSPGTPVYNEQFF. In DNA form, the CDR3 reads TGTGCCAGCAGCCCCGGGACTCCCGTGTACAATGAGCAGTTCTTC. The gene calls are TRBV9 and TRBJ2-1; D is perhaps TRBD2 (6 bases). The V gene lost 4 bases and the J gene lost 4 bases, with 15 bases spanning the gap. Germline loops: CDR1 SGDLS, CDR2 YYNGEE. CDR3 length: 15 amino acids.

V usage is TRBV4-2 and J usage is TRBJ2-1; perhaps D is TRBD1 or TRBD2 (5 bases each). Germline lookup yields CDR1 LGHNA and CDR2 YNFKEQ. V was trimmed by 1 base and J by 13 bases, leaving 17 bases between them. This CDR3 region has 14 residues. This CDR3 is CASSQVENRDEQFF. CDR3 nucleotide sequence: TGTGCCAGCAGCCAAGTGGAGAACCGGGACGAACAGTTCTTC.